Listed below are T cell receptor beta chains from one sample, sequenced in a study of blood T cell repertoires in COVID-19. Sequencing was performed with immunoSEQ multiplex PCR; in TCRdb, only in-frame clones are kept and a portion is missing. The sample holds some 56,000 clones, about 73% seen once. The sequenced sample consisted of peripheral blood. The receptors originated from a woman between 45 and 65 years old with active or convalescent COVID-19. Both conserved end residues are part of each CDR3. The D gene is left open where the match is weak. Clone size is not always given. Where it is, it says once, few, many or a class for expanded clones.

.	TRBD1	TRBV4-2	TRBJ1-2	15	CASSQDQGVFYGYTF	TGTGCCAGCAGCCAAGATCAGGGGGTGTTCTATGGCTACACCTTC
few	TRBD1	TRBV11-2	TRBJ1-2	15	CASSQGAGLSYGYTF	TGTGCCAGCAGCCAGGGGGCAGGGCTCTCCTATGGCTACACCTTC
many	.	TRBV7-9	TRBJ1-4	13	CASRTEPNEKLFF	TGTGCCAGCAGAACAGAACCTAATGAAAAACTGTTTTTT
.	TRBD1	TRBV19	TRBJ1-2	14	CASSSGRGLGGYTF	TGTGCCAGTAGTAGTGGCAGGGGGCTTGGAGGCTACACCTTC
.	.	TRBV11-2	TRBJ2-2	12	CASSFRAGELFF	TGTGCCAGCAGCTTCCGGGCCGGGGAGCTGTTTTTT
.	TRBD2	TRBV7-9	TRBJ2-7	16	CASSSLTGTSGYEQYF	TGTGCCAGCAGCTCCTTAACCGGGACTAGCGGGTACGAGCAGTACTTC
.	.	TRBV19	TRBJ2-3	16	CASSPIEFFSTDTQYF	TGTGCCAGTAGCCCTATCGAGTTTTTTAGCACAGATACGCAGTATTTT
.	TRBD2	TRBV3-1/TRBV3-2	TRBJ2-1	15	CASSQPGTRYNEQFF	TGTGCCAGCAGCCAGCCCGGGACTAGGTATAATGAGCAGTTCTTC
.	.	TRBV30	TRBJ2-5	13	CAWSQGAQETQYF	TGTGCCTGGAGTCAAGGGGCTCAAGAGACCCAGTACTTC
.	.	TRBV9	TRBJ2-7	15	CASSGGGVGWYEQYF	TGTGCCAGCAGCGGAGGGGGAGTGGGTTGGTACGAGCAGTACTTC
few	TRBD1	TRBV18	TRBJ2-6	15	CASSGQGAGANVLTF	TGTGCCAGCTCAGGACAGGGGGCTGGGGCCAACGTCCTGACTTTC
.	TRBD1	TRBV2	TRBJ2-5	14	CAGARTGGGETQYF	TGTGCCGGCGCCCGGACAGGGGGCGGAGAGACCCAGTACTTC
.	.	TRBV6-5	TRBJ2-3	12	CASTSSTDTQYF	TGTGCCAGCACGAGCAGCACAGATACGCAGTATTTT
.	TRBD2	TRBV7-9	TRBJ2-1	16	CASSLIAGGSYNEQFF	TGTGCCAGCAGCCTAATAGCGGGAGGGAGCTACAATGAGCAGTTCTTC
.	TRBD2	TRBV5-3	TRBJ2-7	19	CARSLATGLVTSGTYEQYF	TGTGCCAGAAGCTTGGCAACAGGTTTAGTGACTAGCGGGACTTACGAGCAGTACTTC
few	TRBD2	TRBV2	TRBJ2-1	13	CASSSGRADEQFF	TGTGCCAGCAGTAGCGGGAGGGCAGATGAGCAGTTCTTC
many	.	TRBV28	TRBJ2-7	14	CASSPPGHVYEQYF	TGTGCCAGCAGTCCCCCCGGACACGTCTACGAGCAGTACTTC
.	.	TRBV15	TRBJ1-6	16	CATSRESPGSNSPLHF	TGTGCCACCAGCAGAGAGTCCCCCGGGAGCAATTCACCCCTCCACTTT
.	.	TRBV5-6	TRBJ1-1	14	CASSYLDMNTEAFF	TGTGCCAGCAGCTACCTGGACATGAACACTGAAGCTTTCTTT
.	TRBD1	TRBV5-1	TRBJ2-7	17	CASSLAQFRDRGYEQYF	TGCGCCAGCAGCTTGGCTCAATTCCGGGACAGGGGCTACGAGCAGTACTTC
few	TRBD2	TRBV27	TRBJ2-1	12	CASSLAGGPMFF	TGTGCCAGCAGTTTGGCGGGAGGGCCGATGTTCTTC
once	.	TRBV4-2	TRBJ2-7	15	CASSQVSGISYEQYF	TGTGCCAGCAGCCAAGTAAGCGGAATCTCCTACGAGCAGTACTTC
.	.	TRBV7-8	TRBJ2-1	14	CASSLGASDNEQFF	TGTGCCAGCAGCTTAGGGGCGTCAGACAATGAGCAGTTCTTC
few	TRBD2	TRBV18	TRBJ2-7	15	CASSPPTSGVYEQYF	TGTGCCAGCTCACCACCCACTAGCGGGGTCTACGAGCAGTACTTC
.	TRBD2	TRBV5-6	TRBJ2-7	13	CASSLLAGGEQYF	TGTGCCAGCAGCTTGCTAGCGGGAGGCGAGCAGTACTTC
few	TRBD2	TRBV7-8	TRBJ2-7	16	CASSRRPASGSPEQYF	TGTGCCAGCAGCCGCCGCCCTGCTAGCGGGAGTCCCGAGCAGTACTTC
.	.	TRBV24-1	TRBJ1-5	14	CATSDWAGNQPQHF	TGTGCCACCAGTGATTGGGCAGGGAATCAGCCCCAGCATTTT
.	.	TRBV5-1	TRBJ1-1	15	CASSSTGGLNTEAFF	TGCGCCAGCAGCTCTACGGGGGGGTTGAACACTGAAGCTTTCTTT
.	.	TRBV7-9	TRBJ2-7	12	CASGESGYEQYF	TGTGCCAGCGGGGAAAGCGGCTACGAGCAGTACTTC
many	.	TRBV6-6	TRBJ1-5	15	CASSYVRGRNQPQHF	TGTGCCAGCAGTTACGTCAGGGGCCGCAATCAGCCCCAGCATTTT
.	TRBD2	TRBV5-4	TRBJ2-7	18	CASSLGSSGARSSYEQYF	TGTGCCAGCAGCTTGGGGTCGAGCGGGGCCAGAAGCTCCTACGAGCAGTACTTC
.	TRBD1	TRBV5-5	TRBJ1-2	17	CASSSTVTGQSLHGYTF	TGTGCCAGCAGCTCCACCGTGACAGGGCAGAGTCTCCATGGCTACACCTTC
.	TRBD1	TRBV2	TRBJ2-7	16	CASRRSSGTGSYEQYF	TGTGCCAGCAGACGTAGCTCCGGGACAGGCTCCTACGAGCAGTACTTC
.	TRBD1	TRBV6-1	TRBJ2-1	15	CASRTGGRVGNEQFF	TGTGCCAGCAGAACAGGGGGCAGGGTGGGCAATGAGCAGTTCTTC
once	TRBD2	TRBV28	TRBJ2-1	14	CASSLNGGSREQFF	TGTGCCAGCAGTTTGAACGGCGGGAGTCGCGAGCAGTTCTTC
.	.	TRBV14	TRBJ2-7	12	CASSSQGYEQYF	TGTGCCAGCAGCTCACAGGGCTACGAGCAGTACTTC
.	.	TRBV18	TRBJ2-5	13	CASSPNREETQYF	TGTGCCAGCTCACCGAACAGGGAGGAGACCCAGTACTTC
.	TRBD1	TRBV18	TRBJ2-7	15	CASSPRQGDPYEQYF	TGTGCCAGCTCACCCCGACAGGGTGATCCTTACGAGCAGTACTTC
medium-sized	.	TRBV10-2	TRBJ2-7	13	CASSFGGPYEQYF	TGCGCCAGCAGTTTTGGGGGCCCCTACGAGCAGTACTTC
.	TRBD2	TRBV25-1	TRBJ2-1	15	CASSGSGRWYNEQFF	TGTGCCAGCAGTGGTAGCGGGAGGTGGTACAATGAGCAGTTCTTC
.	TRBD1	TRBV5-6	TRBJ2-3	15	CASSIRTGTTDTQYF	TGTGCCAGCAGCATTCGGACAGGGACAACAGATACGCAGTATTTT
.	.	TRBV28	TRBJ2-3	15	CASTSSASLTDTQYF	TGTGCCAGCACCTCCAGTGCTAGTTTGACAGATACGCAGTATTTT
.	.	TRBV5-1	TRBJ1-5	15	CASSLTGTSNQPQHF	TGCGCCAGCAGCTTAACCGGGACAAGCAATCAGCCCCAGCATTTT
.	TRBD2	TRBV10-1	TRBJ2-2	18	CASSVGTSGSANTGELFF	TGCGCCAGCAGTGTCGGGACTAGCGGGAGTGCGAACACCGGGGAGCTGTTTTTT
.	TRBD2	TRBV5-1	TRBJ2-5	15	CASKTSGRSEETQYF	TGCGCCAGCAAGACTAGCGGGAGAAGCGAAGAGACCCAGTACTTC
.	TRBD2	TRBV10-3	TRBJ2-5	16	CAISEGTSGLQETQYF	TGTGCCATCAGTGAAGGGACTAGCGGGCTTCAAGAGACCCAGTACTTC
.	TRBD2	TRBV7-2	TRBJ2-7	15	CASSPTGTSGYEQYF	TGTGCCAGCAGCCCAACCGGGACTAGCGGGTACGAGCAGTACTTC
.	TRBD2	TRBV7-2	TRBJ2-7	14	CASSFQRGAYEQYF	TGTGCCAGCAGCTTCCAGCGGGGGGCCTACGAGCAGTACTTC
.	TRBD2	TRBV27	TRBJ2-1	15	CASSSGLAGSNEQFF	TGTGCCAGCAGTTCCGGACTAGCGGGAAGCAATGAGCAGTTCTTC
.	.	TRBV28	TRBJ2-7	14	CASSFPRDSYEQYF	TGTGCCAGCAGTTTCCCCAGGGACTCCTACGAGCAGTACTTC
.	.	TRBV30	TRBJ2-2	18	CAWSVRPHRVDSTGELFF	TGTGCCTGGAGTGTCCGACCTCACAGGGTCGATTCCACCGGGGAGCTGTTTTTT
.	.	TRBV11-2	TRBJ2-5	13	CASSFGTRGTQYF	TGTGCCAGCAGCTTTGGCACCCGAGGGACCCAGTACTTC
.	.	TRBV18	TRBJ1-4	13	CASFKDSDEKLFF	TGTGCCAGCTTCAAAGACAGCGACGAAAAACTGTTTTTT
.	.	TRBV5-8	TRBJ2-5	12	CASSLARETQYF	TGTGCCAGCAGCTTGGCTCGGGAGACCCAGTACTTC
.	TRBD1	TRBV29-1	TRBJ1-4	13	CSVRDSLNEKLFF	TGCAGCGTTCGGGACAGCTTGAATGAAAAACTGTTTTTT
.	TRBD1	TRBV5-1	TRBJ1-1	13	CASSLSARTGSFF	TGCGCCAGCAGCTTGTCCGCAAGGACAGGGTCTTTCTTT
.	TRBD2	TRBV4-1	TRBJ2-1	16	CASSRTSGRAYNEQFF	TGCGCCAGCAGCCGGACTAGCGGGAGGGCCTACAATGAGCAGTTCTTC
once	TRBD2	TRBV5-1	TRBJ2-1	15	CASDGLAGPFNEQFF	TGCGCCAGTGATGGGCTAGCGGGGCCTTTCAATGAGCAGTTCTTC
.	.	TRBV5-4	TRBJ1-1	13	CASSFRGNTEAFF	TGTGCCAGCAGCTTTAGGGGGAACACTGAAGCTTTCTTT
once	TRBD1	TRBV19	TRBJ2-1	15	CASSQTGYPYNEQFF	TGTGCCAGTAGCCAGACAGGGTACCCCTACAATGAGCAGTTCTTC